This T cell receptor (beta chain) was captured by sequencing in a study of breast tumors, draining lymph nodes, adjacent tissues listed by TCRdb under 2016. About the full investigation: Breast cancer patients provided tumor, adjacent nontumor tissue and axillary lymph nodes, and the study compared the TCR beta repertoires across these three sources. In human breast cancer, the study set out to assess how tumor, surrounding tissue and draining lymph node repertoires relate to one another and whether T cells might be exchanged between them. Study-wide conclusions, independent of this receptor: Tumor T-cell repertoires showed less diversity than lymph node repertoires and more diversity than nontumor tissue repertoires, and tumor T-cell repertoires showed preferential V and J gene usage. The study presented the conclusion that tumor T cells originate in lymph nodes as consistent with a hypothesis, not as something directly demonstrated. Tumor and nontumor tissue repertoires were significantly more similar in luminal-like than in basal-like breast cancer. The data were considered consistent with the idea that most tumor T cells come from the lymph node and then expand in tumor tissue.

Note on this clonotype: No antigen is known for it. Base qualities are not recorded, but no much larger clone differs from it by a single base.

The adjacent samples were made up of nontumor breast tissue that surrounded the tumor. As encoded in the germline V gene, CDR1 is SGDLS while CDR2 is YYNGEE. At the junction V is shortened by 1 base and J by 5 bases, with 12 bases in between. The CDR3 measures 15 amino acids from cysteine to phenylalanine. Just the 45-base CDR3 DNA is kept, in frame starting at base 1. The sequencing machine was an Illumina HiSeq 2000. Multiplex PCR amplification was used to build the TCR beta chain libraries. High-throughput sequencing was used to analyze the amplified TCR beta chain products. TCRdb itself trimmed the public reads at Q25 with fastp, ran MiXCR and retained productive beta chains. Rows with a matching CDR3 protein are joined into one entry that keeps the most common DNA and genes. For this sample the table gives 25,000 or so distinct CDR3 sequences, of which about 70% were detected only once. About 25% of the sample belongs to the ten largest clones.

This sequence originates from a female donor with breast cancer. Some clones in this sample may be carry-over from other donors' samples. The chain is encoded by TRBV9 joined to TRBJ2-2; perhaps TRBD2 is the D gene, with 5 bases matching. The sequenced material came from tumor-adjacent breast tissue. The CDR3 protein sequence reads: CASSVHLGATGELFF. The DNA sequence is TGTGCCAGCAGCGTACATTTGGGAGCTACCGGGGAGCTGTTTTTT.